A selection of T cell receptor beta chains follows, all from one sample in a study of T cell responses to AZD1222 COVID-19 vaccine. This table comes from immunoSEQ multiplex PCR, and its TCRdb copy is limited to in-frame clones, with some not included. The sample lists approximately 190,000 clones, 80% to 95% occurring once. Here the sequenced sample was peripheral blood, taken on day 0 of AZD1222 vaccination. These receptors originate from an adult in good health. The CDR3 runs from the conserved cysteine through the conserved F or W. D genes are given only for firm matches. Not all rows give a size; the values are once, few, many and, for expanded clones, a class.

clone_size,d_call,j_call,v_call,cdr3_aa,cdr3_nt
once,NA,TRBJ1-4,TRBV6-2/TRBV6-3,CASSYYLFTTNEKLFF,TGTGCCAGCAGTTACTACCTTTTTACGACTAATGAAAAACTGTTTTTT
NA,NA,TRBJ2-2,TRBV2,CASSEVMSPGELFF,TGTGCCAGCAGTGAAGTAATGTCCCCCGGGGAGCTGTTTTTT
NA,TRBD1,TRBJ2-1,TRBV29-1,CSVGQGSYNEQFF,TGCAGCGTTGGACAGGGGTCCTACAATGAGCAGTTCTTC
NA,NA,TRBJ1-5,TRBV25-1,CASSPGANQPQHF,TGTGCCAGCAGTCCGGGGGCAAATCAGCCCCAGCATTTT
NA,TRBD1,TRBJ1-2,TRBV14,CASSWGQTFYGYTF,TGTGCCAGCAGCTGGGGACAGACCTTCTATGGCTACACCTTC
once,NA,TRBJ1-2,TRBV14,CASSQAPDGYTF,TGTGCCAGCAGCCAGGCACCGGATGGCTACACCTTC
once,NA,TRBJ1-5,TRBV4-1,CASSQEWQPVSNQPQHF,TGCGCCAGCAGCCAAGAGTGGCAGCCCGTCAGCAATCAGCCCCAGCATTTT
once,TRBD1,TRBJ2-1,TRBV3-1/TRBV3-2,CASSQDSQIGTGYEQFF,TGTGCCAGCAGCCAAGATTCCCAGATAGGGACAGGGTACGAGCAGTTCTTC
NA,TRBD2,TRBJ2-3,TRBV19,CASSNWRGSDTQYF,TGTGCCAGTAGTAACTGGCGGGGGTCAGATACGCAGTATTTT
NA,NA,TRBJ1-1,TRBV11-2,CASSLSEGTEAFF,TGTGCCAGCAGCTTATCCGAGGGGACGGAAGCTTTCTTT
NA,NA,TRBJ1-3,TRBV6-6,CASSYIRSSGNTIYF,TGTGCCAGCAGTTACATTCGGAGCTCTGGAAACACCATATATTTT
NA,NA,TRBJ1-6,TRBV3-1/TRBV3-2,CASSLRDGNSPLHF,TGTGCCAGCAGCCTCCGGGACGGCAATTCACCCCTCCACTTT
few,NA,TRBJ1-5,TRBV7-2,CASSFGGNQPQHF,TGTGCCAGCAGCTTCGGGGGGAATCAGCCCCAGCATTTT
NA,NA,TRBJ2-7,TRBV10-3,CAISVLGFSYEQYF,TGTGCCATCAGTGTTCTCGGTTTCTCCTACGAGCAGTACTTC
NA,NA,TRBJ2-7,TRBV11-2,CASSLNLLGEQYF,TGTGCCAGCAGCTTAAATCTATTAGGGGAGCAGTACTTC
NA,NA,TRBJ2-1,TRBV4-1,CASSQEWYGVYNEQFF,TGCGCCAGCAGCCAAGAATGGTATGGGGTTTACAATGAGCAGTTCTTC
NA,NA,TRBJ1-5,TRBV4-3,CASSQSANSNQPQHF,TGCGCCAGCAGCCAGTCGGCGAATAGCAATCAGCCCCAGCATTTT
NA,TRBD1,TRBJ1-4,TRBV7-9,CASSLGTVNEKLFF,TGTGCCAGCAGCTTGGGGACAGTGAATGAAAAACTGTTTTTT
NA,NA,TRBJ2-3,TRBV6-1,CASSETTPRADTQYF,TGTGCCAGCAGTGAAACGACTCCCAGGGCAGATACGCAGTATTTT
NA,NA,TRBJ1-5,TRBV3-1/TRBV3-2,CASSQVFQPQHF,TGTGCCAGCAGCCAAGTTTTCCAGCCCCAGCATTTT
NA,NA,TRBJ2-1,TRBV2,CASSEAQHLGQFF,TGTGCCAGCAGTGAAGCTCAACACCTGGGGCAGTTCTTC
NA,NA,TRBJ2-5,TRBV19,CASKGDSGYETQYF,TGTGCCAGTAAAGGGGACTCAGGGTACGAGACCCAGTACTTC
NA,TRBD1,TRBJ1-1,TRBV6-5,CASPDRGSPNTEAFF,TGTGCCAGCCCGGACAGGGGGTCACCGAACACTGAAGCTTTCTTT
NA,TRBD1,TRBJ1-1,TRBV6-5,CASRRQGNTEAFF,TGTGCCAGCAGGAGACAGGGAAACACTGAAGCTTTCTTT
few,TRBD2,TRBJ2-1,TRBV9,CASSAKTGTSGVGPYNEQFF,TGTGCCAGCAGCGCCAAGACGGGGACTAGCGGGGTAGGACCCTACAATGAGCAGTTCTTC
NA,NA,TRBJ2-3,TRBV7-9,CASSFIDTQYF,TGTGCCAGCAGCTTTATCGATACGCAGTATTTT
NA,NA,TRBJ2-5,TRBV7-9,CASSFTGLSISGETQYF,TGTGCCAGCAGCTTCACAGGGTTGTCGATCTCGGGAGAGACCCAGTACTTC
NA,NA,TRBJ2-7,TRBV2,CASKTSGLTGGVYEQYF,TGTGCCAGCAAAACTTCGGGACTCACTGGCGGTGTCTACGAGCAGTACTTC
NA,NA,TRBJ2-5,TRBV12-2,CATRGFSETQYF,TGTGCAACTCGAGGATTTTCAGAGACCCAGTACTTC
NA,NA,TRBJ1-1,TRBV7-8,CASSSAPTGTEAFF,TGTGCCAGCAGTTCCGCGCCCACGGGCACTGAAGCTTTCTTT
NA,NA,TRBJ2-5,TRBV20-1,CSTRPQETQYF,TGCAGTACACGGCCCCAAGAGACCCAGTACTTC
NA,NA,TRBJ2-7,TRBV6-6,CASNPTVQASRNEQYF,TGTGCCAGCAATCCAACCGTTCAGGCTTCTCGAAACGAGCAGTACTTC
NA,NA,TRBJ2-7,TRBV2,CASIAAGSYEQYF,TGTGCCAGCATCGCGGCAGGTTCCTACGAGCAGTACTTC
NA,TRBD2,TRBJ2-5,TRBV7-9,CASSLSGGANQETQYF,TGTGCCAGCAGCCTCAGCGGGGGGGCCAACCAAGAGACCCAGTACTTC
NA,NA,TRBJ1-2,TRBV9,CASSVEGVNGLYGYTF,TGTGCCAGCAGCGTAGAAGGAGTCAACGGCCTCTATGGCTACACCTTC
NA,TRBD1,TRBJ2-1,TRBV5-1,CASSLGQGFDEQFF,TGCGCCAGCAGCCTCGGACAGGGTTTCGATGAGCAGTTCTTC
NA,NA,TRBJ1-1,TRBV4-2,CASSQGGGNTEAFF,TGTGCCAGCAGCCAAGGGGGGGGGAACACTGAAGCTTTCTTT
NA,TRBD1,TRBJ2-1,TRBV6-1,CASSEGQGVNNEQFF,TGTGCCAGCAGTGAAGGACAGGGAGTCAACAATGAGCAGTTCTTC
NA,TRBD2,TRBJ2-7,TRBV6-4,CASASPGTSYYEQYF,TGTGCCAGCGCCTCCCCCGGGACTAGCTACTACGAGCAGTACTTC
once,TRBD2,TRBJ2-3,TRBV18,CASSPERGGADTQYF,TGTGCCAGCTCACCAGAACGGGGAGGGGCAGATACGCAGTATTTT
NA,NA,TRBJ1-2,TRBV9,CASSPPALNYGYTF,TGTGCCAGCAGCCCCCCCGCTCTTAACTATGGCTACACCTTC
NA,TRBD1,TRBJ2-1,TRBV5-1,CASLQGGSYNEQFF,TGCGCCAGCTTACAGGGGGGCTCCTACAATGAGCAGTTCTTC
NA,NA,TRBJ1-1,TRBV9,CASSFGPVGTEAFF,TGTGCCAGCAGCTTTGGGCCCGTGGGAACTGAAGCTTTCTTT
NA,TRBD1,TRBJ1-1,TRBV7-9,CASSLGDRLRTEAFF,TGTGCCAGCAGCCTAGGGGACAGACTCCGCACTGAAGCTTTCTTT
NA,NA,TRBJ1-4,TRBV6-5,CASRTSVNTNEKLFF,TGTGCCAGCAGAACTTCGGTCAATACTAATGAAAAACTGTTTTTT
NA,NA,TRBJ1-3,TRBV10-3,CAIRQTVISGNTIYF,TGTGCCATCAGGCAGACAGTAATCTCTGGAAACACCATATATTTT
NA,NA,TRBJ1-3,TRBV9,CASSTSSSGNTIYF,TGTGCCAGCAGCACCAGCAGCTCTGGAAACACCATATATTTT
NA,TRBD1,TRBJ2-3,TRBV18,CASSPMGQGTDTQYF,TGTGCCAGCTCACCGATGGGACAGGGAACAGATACGCAGTATTTT
NA,TRBD1,TRBJ2-5,TRBV30,CAWSGTGYGLETQYF,TGTGCCTGGAGTGGGACAGGGTATGGTCTGGAGACCCAGTACTTC
once,NA,TRBJ1-6,TRBV4-1,CASSQAQGIYSPLHF,TGCGCCAGCAGCCAAGCCCAGGGCATTTATTCACCCCTCCACTTT
NA,NA,TRBJ1-5,TRBV2,CATGEGPGSNQPQHF,TGTGCCACCGGTGAGGGGCCCGGGAGCAATCAGCCCCAGCATTTT
NA,NA,TRBJ1-1,TRBV6-1,CASSEYTEDTEAFF,TGTGCCAGCAGTGAGTACACGGAAGACACTGAAGCTTTCTTT
NA,TRBD1,TRBJ2-3,TRBV19,CASSPLDRGSSTDTQYF,TGTGCCAGTAGTCCCCTTGACAGGGGCTCTAGCACAGATACGCAGTATTTT
NA,NA,TRBJ1-2,TRBV6-1,CASSEALSGPGYTF,TGTGCCAGCAGTGAAGCGCTTTCGGGGCCTGGCTACACCTTC
NA,TRBD2,TRBJ2-1,TRBV7-9,CASSFGLVAVYEQFF,TGTGCCAGCAGCTTCGGACTAGTAGCCGTATATGAGCAGTTCTTC
NA,TRBD1,TRBJ1-2,TRBV5-1,CASSSQSGQGVRGYTF,TGCGCCAGCAGCTCCCAGTCGGGACAGGGGGTACGGGGCTACACCTTC
NA,NA,TRBJ2-7,TRBV12-3/TRBV12-4,CASSQGFGGEQYF,TGTGCCAGCAGCCAGGGATTTGGCGGCGAGCAGTACTTC
NA,TRBD1,TRBJ1-5,TRBV28,CASSKGQGGNQPQHF,TGTGCCAGCAGTAAAGGACAGGGAGGCAATCAGCCCCAGCATTTT
NA,TRBD1,TRBJ1-2,TRBV5-1,CASSSTGGSGGYTF,TGCGCCAGCAGCTCAACAGGGGGCTCTGGCGGCTACACCTTC